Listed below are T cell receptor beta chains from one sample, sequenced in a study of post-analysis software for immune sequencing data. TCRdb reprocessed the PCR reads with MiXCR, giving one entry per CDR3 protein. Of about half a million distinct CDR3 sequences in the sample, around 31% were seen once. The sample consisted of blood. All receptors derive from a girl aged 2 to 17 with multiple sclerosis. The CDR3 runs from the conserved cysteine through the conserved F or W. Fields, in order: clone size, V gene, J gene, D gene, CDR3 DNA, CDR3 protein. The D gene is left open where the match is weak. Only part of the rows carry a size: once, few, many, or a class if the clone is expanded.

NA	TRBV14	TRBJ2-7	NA	TGTGCCAGCAACCAAATCATAAAAGGCGAGCAGTACTTC	CASNQIIKGEQYF
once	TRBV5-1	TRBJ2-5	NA	TGCACCAGCAGCTTGGATTTGGGTCGGGAGCAGTACTTC	CTSSLDLGREQYF
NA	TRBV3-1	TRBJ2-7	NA	TGCGCCAGCAGCCGAGCCGGACACGAGCAGTACTTC	CASSRAGHEQYF
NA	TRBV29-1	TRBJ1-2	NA	TGCAGCGTTGAAGGGGACCGGGTTAACTATGGCTACACCTTC	CSVEGDRVNYGYTF
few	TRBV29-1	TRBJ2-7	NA	TGCAGCGTCTTCGGGACAAATTACGAGCAGTACTTC	CSVFGTNYEQYF
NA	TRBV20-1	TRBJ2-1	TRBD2	TGCAGTGCTAGGATGGGACTAGCGGGGGGGCGGTCCTACAATGAGCAGTTCTTC	CSARMGLAGGRSYNEQFF
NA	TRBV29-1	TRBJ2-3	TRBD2	TGCAGCGTTGGACGGGGGGGAGATACGCAGTATTTT	CSVGRGGDTQYF
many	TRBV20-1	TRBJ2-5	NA	TGCAGTGCTAGACAGGGACAAGAGACCCAGTACTTC	CSARQGQETQYF
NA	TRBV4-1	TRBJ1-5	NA	TGCGCCAGCAGCCAAGATAGGGGCGGGTGGAATCAGCCCCAGCATTTT	CASSQDRGGWNQPQHF
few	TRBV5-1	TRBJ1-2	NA	TGCGCCAGCAGTCCCGGACGGTTAATCTATGGCTACACCTTC	CASSPGRLIYGYTF
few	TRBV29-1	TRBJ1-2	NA	TGCAGCGTTGAGAATCCCCCAGCAGGCGTAACCTTC	CSVENPPAGVTF
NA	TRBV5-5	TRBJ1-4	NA	TGTGCCAGCAGCTTACTAGGTGGGGTAACTAATGAAAAACTGTTTTTT	CASSLLGGVTNEKLFF
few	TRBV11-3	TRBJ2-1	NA	TGTGCCAGCAGCTTAGGGGCGGCGGCCAATGAGCAGTTCTTC	CASSLGAAANEQFF
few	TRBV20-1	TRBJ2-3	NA	TGCAGTGCTAGCCCCCGGGACCCCCGCACAGATACGCAGTATTTT	CSASPRDPRTDTQYF
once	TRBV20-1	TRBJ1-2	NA	TGCAGTGCTACGGGTTTGCAAGCTAACTATGGCTACACCTTC	CSATGLQANYGYTF
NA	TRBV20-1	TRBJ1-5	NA	TGCAGTGCTAGAGGAGGACAGCCGAATCAGCCCCAGCATTTT	CSARGGQPNQPQHF
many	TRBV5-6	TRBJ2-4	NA	TGTGCCAGCAGCTTTAGGAACATTCAGTACTTC	CASSFRNIQYF
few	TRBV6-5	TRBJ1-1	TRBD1	TGTGCCAGCAGTTATGGGACAGGGGATTTTGGCACTGAAGCTTTCTTT	CASSYGTGDFGTEAFF
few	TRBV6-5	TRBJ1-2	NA	TGTGCCAGCAGTTATCGTGGGCGGGGTGGCTACACCTTC	CASSYRGRGGYTF
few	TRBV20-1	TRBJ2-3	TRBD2	TGCAGTGGTAGCCTAGCGGGGGACACAGATACGCAGTATTTT	CSGSLAGDTDTQYF
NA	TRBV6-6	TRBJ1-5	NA	TGTGCCAGCAGTTACGGGCCCCGTAAGAATCAGCCCCAGCATTTT	CASSYGPRKNQPQHF
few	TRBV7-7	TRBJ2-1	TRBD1	TGTGCCAGCAGCCAGGGACAGGGTGCGAACTATGAGCAGTTCTTC	CASSQGQGANYEQFF
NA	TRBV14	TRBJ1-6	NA	TGTGCCAGCAGCCCAGAGCGGGATTGGGTGCAAAATTCACCCCTCCACTTT	CASSPERDWVQNSPLHF
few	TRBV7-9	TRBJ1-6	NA	TGTGCCAGCAGCACATCGAATTCACCCCTCCACTTT	CASSTSNSPLHF
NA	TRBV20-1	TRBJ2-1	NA	TGCAGTTACCCTGCAGGGGCCACCTACAATGAGCAGTTCTTC	CSYPAGATYNEQFF
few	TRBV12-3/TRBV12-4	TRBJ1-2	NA	TGTGCCAGCAGTCTCGCCGGGACCGTCTATGGCTACACCTTC	CASSLAGTVYGYTF
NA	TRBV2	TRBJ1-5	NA	TGTGCCAGCAGTGACTCCCCGGATCAGCCCCAGCATTTT	CASSDSPDQPQHF